This TCR beta chain was observed in a study of regulatory T cells in long-lasting Graves disease. Combining iRepertoire HTBI primers with Arm-PCR of CDR3 regions, the authors built TCR beta libraries. TCRdb passed the multiplex PCR reads through MiXCR, listing each CDR3 protein once. The sample has about 420,000 distinct CDR3 sequences, around 24% seen once. Time point: persistent/refractory GD, antithyroid drugs over 5 years with positive TRAb. RNA extracted from PBMCs served as the sequencing template. It was an endocrinology department in Xi'an, China, that provided the patients. As concerns this clonotype: Its antigen is as yet unknown.

Study-wide findings and caveats: Persistent cases favored TRBV28, TRBJ1-2 and TRBJ2-5. In persistent patients, shared public clonotypes (more than 2,500) outnumbered those in new patients (around 1,000).

V lost 1 base and J 10 bases, leaving 13 bases between the germline ends. CDR3 length: 12 residues. Germline V lookup: CDR1 DFQATT, CDR2 SNEGSKA (reference sequence). The sequence derives from a female donor with Graves disease. This chain joins TRBV20-1 and TRBJ1-2; D gene uncertain. The sample in question was peripheral blood mononuclear cells (PBMCs), obtained when the disease was refractory, from a patient treated with antithyroid drugs. The CDR3 DNA sequence: TGCAGTGCTAGAGTGGCTGCCTTTGACTACACCTTC. Translation gives CSARVAAFDYTF.